Given below is one T cell receptor beta chain in context. Its target is not known. Produced via immunoSEQ multiplex PCR; TCRdb's table is partial and in-frame only. The sample comprises roughly 62,000 clones, around two thirds of which are singletons, and less than 3.5% rests with the top ten. The data belong to a study of T cell clones after liver transplantation. Study overall: In this trial, immunosuppression withdrawal was attempted within 2 years of liver transplant. Pre-transplant mixed lymphocyte reactions yielded third-party-reactive TCRbeta sequences as comparators for graft-donor-reactive sequences.

The germline V and J ends were trimmed by 4 bases and 0 bases, with 12 bases remaining between them. The CDR3 spans 15 residues. Germline V gene lookup returns CDR1 LNHDA and CDR2 SQIVND (reference sequence). General study points: Conclusions were preliminary, with small, heterogeneous patient groups. In a couple of subjects, few donor cells limited the measurable donor-reactive repertoire.

This sequence joins TRBV19 and TRBJ1-2, with TRBD1 as a possible D gene (6 bases). The sequence came from a human patient who received a liver transplant. Some T cells here may be from the graft donor. Specimen: CD4+ T cells from blood, collected at the roughly 15-month timepoint. CDR3 DNA: TGTGCCAGTAGTAATAACAGGGCTTCTAACTATGGCTACACCTTC. Translated: CASSNNRASNYGYTF.